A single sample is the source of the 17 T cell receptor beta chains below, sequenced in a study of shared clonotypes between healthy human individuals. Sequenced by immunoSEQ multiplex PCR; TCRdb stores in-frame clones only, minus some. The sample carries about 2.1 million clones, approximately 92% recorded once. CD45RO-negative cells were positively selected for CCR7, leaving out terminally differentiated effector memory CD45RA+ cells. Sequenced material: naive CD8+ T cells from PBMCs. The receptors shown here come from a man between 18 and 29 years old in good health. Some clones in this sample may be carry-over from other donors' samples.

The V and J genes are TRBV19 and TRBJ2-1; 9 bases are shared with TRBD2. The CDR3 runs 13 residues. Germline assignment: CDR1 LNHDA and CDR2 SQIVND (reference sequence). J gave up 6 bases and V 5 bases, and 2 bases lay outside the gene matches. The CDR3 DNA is TGTGCCAGTAGTGGTAGCGGGAGCAATGAGCAGTTCTTC. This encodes CASSGSGSNEQFF.

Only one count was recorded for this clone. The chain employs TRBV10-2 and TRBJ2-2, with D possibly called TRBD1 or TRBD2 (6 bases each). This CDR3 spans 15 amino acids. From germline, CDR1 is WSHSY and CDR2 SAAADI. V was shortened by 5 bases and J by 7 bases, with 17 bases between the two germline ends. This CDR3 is CASSYSYGGGGELFF. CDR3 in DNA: TGCGCCAGCAGTTACTCCTACGGGGGCGGCGGGGAGCTGTTTTTT.

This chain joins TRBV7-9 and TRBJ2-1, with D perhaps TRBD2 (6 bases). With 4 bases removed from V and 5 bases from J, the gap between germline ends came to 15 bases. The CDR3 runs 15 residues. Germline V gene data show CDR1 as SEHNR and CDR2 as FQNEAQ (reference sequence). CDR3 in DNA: TGTGCCAGCAGCTACGTGGGACTTTCGAACAATGAGCAGTTCTTC. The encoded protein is CASSYVGLSNNEQFF.

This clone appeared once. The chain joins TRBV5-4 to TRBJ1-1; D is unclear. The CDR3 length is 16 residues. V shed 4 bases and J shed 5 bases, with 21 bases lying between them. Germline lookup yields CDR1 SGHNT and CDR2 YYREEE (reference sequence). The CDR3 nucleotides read TGTGCCAGCAGCCCCCGGCCAGGCGGGATGAGAACTGAAGCTTTCTTT. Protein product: CASSPRPGGMRTEAFF.

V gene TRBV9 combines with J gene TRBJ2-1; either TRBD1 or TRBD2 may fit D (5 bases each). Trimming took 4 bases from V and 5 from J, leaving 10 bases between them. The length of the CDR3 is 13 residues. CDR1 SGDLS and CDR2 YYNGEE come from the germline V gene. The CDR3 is CASSTGTHNEQFF. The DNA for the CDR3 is TGTGCCAGCAGCACCGGGACGCACAATGAGCAGTTCTTC.

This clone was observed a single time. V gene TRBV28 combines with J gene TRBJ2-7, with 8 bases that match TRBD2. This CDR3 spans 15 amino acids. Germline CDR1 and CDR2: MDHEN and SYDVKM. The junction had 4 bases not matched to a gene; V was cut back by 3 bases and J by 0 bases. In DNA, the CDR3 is TGTGCCAGCAGTTTTCCAAGCGGGAGCTCCTACGAGCAGTACTTC. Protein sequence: CASSFPSGSSYEQYF. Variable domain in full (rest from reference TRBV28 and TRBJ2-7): DVKVTQSSRYLVKRTGEKVFLECVQDMDHENMFWYRQDPGLGLRLIYFSYDVKMKEKGDIPEGYSVSREKKERFSLILESASTNQTSMYLCASSFPSGSSYEQYFGPGTRLTVT.

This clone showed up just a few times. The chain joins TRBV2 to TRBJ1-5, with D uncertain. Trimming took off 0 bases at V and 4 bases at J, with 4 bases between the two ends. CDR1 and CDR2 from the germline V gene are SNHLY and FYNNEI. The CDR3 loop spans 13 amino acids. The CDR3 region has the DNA TGTGCCAGCAGTGAAGCAAGTAATCAGCCCCAGCATTTT. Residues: CASSEASNQPQHF.

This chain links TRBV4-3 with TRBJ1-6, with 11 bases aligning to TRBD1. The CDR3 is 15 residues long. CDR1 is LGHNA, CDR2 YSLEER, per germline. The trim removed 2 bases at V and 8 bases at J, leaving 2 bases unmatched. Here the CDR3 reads CASSQWGQGDSPLHF. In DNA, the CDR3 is TGCGCCAGCAGCCAATGGGGACAGGGGGATTCACCCCTCCACTTT.

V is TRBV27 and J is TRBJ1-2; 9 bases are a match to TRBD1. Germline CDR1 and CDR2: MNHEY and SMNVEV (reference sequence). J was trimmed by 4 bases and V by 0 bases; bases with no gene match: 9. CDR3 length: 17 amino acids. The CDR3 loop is CASSLSISGQGIYGYTF. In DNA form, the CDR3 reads TGTGCCAGCAGTTTATCGATTTCGGGACAGGGAATCTATGGCTACACCTTC.

The DNA of the CDR3 is TGTGCCAGCAGCCCCCGAGGGAGGGGCAATGAGCAGTTCTTC. Translation: CASSPRGRGNEQFF. This chain uses TRBV7-3 with TRBJ2-1, with 7 bases matching TRBD2. The CDR3 has 14 amino acids. The germline gives CDR1 SGHTA, CDR2 FQGTGA. J was trimmed by 6 bases and V by 5 bases; bases with no gene match: 7.

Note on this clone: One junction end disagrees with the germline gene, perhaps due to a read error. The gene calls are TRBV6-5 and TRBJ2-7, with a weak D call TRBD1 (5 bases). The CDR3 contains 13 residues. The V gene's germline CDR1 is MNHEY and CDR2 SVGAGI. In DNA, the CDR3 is TGTGCCAGCAGTGACTCCAGGGTCTTCGAGCAGTACTTC. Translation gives CASSDSRVFEQYF.

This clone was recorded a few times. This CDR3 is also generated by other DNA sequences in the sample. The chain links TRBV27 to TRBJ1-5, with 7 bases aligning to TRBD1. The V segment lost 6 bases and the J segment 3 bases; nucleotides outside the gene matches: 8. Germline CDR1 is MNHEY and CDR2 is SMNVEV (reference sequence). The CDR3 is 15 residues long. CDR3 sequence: CASSLRTGANQPQHF. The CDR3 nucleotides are TGTGCCAGCAGCTTGAGGACAGGCGCCAATCAGCCCCAGCATTTT.

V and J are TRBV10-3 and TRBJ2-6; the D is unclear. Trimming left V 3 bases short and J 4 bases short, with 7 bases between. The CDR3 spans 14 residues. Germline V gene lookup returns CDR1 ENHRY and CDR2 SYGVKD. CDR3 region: CAISEDLGANVLTF. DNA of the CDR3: TGTGCCATCAGTGAAGATTTAGGGGCCAACGTCCTGACTTTC.

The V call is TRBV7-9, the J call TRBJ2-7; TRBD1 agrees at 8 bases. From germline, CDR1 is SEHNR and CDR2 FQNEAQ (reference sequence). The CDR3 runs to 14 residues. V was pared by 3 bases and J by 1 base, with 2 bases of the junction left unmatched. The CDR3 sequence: CASSFRTGSYEQYF. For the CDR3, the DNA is TGTGCCAGCAGCTTCAGGACAGGGTCCTACGAGCAGTACTTC.

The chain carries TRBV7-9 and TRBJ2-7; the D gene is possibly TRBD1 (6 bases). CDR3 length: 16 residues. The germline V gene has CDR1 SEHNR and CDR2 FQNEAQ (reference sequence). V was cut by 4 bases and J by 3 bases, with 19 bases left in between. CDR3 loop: CASSSFQGTGYYEQYF. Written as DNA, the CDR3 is TGTGCCAGCAGCTCCTTTCAAGGAACAGGGTACTACGAGCAGTACTTC.

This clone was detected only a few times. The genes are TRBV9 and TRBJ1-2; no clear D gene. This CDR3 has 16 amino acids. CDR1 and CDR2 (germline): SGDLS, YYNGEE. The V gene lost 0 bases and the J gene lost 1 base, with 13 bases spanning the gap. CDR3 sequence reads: CASSVGRISINYGYTF. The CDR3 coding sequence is TGTGCCAGCAGCGTAGGAAGGATTTCCATTAACTATGGCTACACCTTC.

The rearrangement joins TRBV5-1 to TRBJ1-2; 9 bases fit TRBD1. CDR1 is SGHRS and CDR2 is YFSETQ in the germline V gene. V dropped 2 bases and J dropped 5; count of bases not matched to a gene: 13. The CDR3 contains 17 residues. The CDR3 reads CASSFRDRAPALYGYTF. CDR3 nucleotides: TGCGCCAGCAGCTTTCGGGACAGGGCCCCAGCCCTGTATGGCTACACCTTC.